A single sample gave rise to the 2 T cell receptor beta chains below, sequenced in a study of blood T cell repertoires in COVID-19. Produced via immunoSEQ multiplex PCR; TCRdb's table is partial and in-frame only. This table holds over 200,000 clones, about nine tenths found once. The sample comprised PBMCs or T cells enriched from blood (not recorded which). The receptors originated from a woman between 35 and 50 years old with acute COVID-19.

The chain carries TRBV4-2 and TRBJ1-1; D gene uncertain. Germline V gives CDR1 LGHNA, CDR2 YNFKEQ. V was pared by 0 bases and J by 6 bases, with 14 bases between. CDR3 size: 15 residues. For the CDR3, the DNA is TGTGCCAGCAGCCAAGAAGCTGGGGTGCGGGCTGAAGCTTTCTTT. Protein sequence: CASSQEAGVRAEAFF.

This chain uses TRBV6-2 or TRBV6-3 with TRBJ1-1; D not certain. The CDR3 is 13 residues long. Trimming cost V 6 bases and J 5 bases, with 13 bases left between them. Germline CDR1 MNHEY, CDR2 SVGEGT. The CDR3: CASSWERSTEAFF. CDR3 coding DNA: TGTGCCAGCAGCTGGGAGAGGTCGACTGAAGCTTTCTTT.